This entry features one T cell receptor beta chain sequence. Only a few counts were recorded for this clone. Its antigen is still unknown. Per-nucleotide qualities are absent, and no much larger clonotype sits a single base away. As encoded in the germline V gene, CDR1 is SGHTS while CDR2 is YDEGEE. From cysteine to phenylalanine, the CDR3 is 16 amino acids long. The sequence is cut down to CDR3 DNA, 48 bases in frame from base 1. V is cut by 0 bases and J by 3 bases, and the space between the germline ends is 12 bases. The library came from the immunoSEQ multiplex PCR assay. As for the original processing: A statistical classification framework was built for diagnosing cytomegalovirus status from the catalog of TCR beta chain sequences. The table was pulled from immuneACCESS by TCRdb, which kept in-frame rearrangements only. Such tables lose some clones; where checked, under half of the loss comes from unresolved V genes, and the rest has no known cause. The DNA was the basis for D and trimming; V, J and clone size are from that table. This sample gives about 56,000 clones in total; approximately 92% of them show up just once. Of the sample, roughly 15% falls within the top ten clones.

These data are taken from a study of cytomegalovirus exposure and HLA in healthy donors (dated by TCRdb to about 2017). In terms of the full investigation: According to a later analysis, one platform produced both the 100 to 150 validation repertoires and the approximately 670 repertoires of the first cohort. The study aimed to test whether signatures of past pathogen exposure could be identified by cataloging public T cell receptors. A separate validation cohort of roughly 130 different subjects was used in addition to the approximately 640-subject first cohort. The study combined high-throughput TCR immunosequencing, statistical association of individual TCRs with disease status, and machine learning to predict cytomegalovirus infection status.

What the work shows at the level of the full study, not this receptor alone: According to the authors, the approach could potentially be generalized to other disease states and immunological phenotypes. Across donors, most TCR sequences were observed very rarely, whereas some public TCRs were present in many individuals. In vitro tests confirmed that a few of the cytomegalovirus-associated TCR beta chains recognize cytomegalovirus antigens. In a later analysis, TCRs clustered in the first cohort were found to also tend to co-occur in the roughly 120 validation repertoires, with approximately 93% of cluster scores above 0. The validation cohort had no HLA typing available for a later analysis, so co-occurrence within that cohort was assessed over all 120 or so repertoires. The study listed over 150 TCR beta chains as associated with cytomegalovirus. Cytomegalovirus status was reported to be diagnosed by the classifier with high specificity and sensitivity in both the original and validation cohorts.

Donors formed part of the validation cohort, which comprised fewer than 150 subjects and was distinct from the first cohort of under 850 subjects. The receptor was isolated from a woman younger than 30 in good health and CMV-seronegative. Sequences were obtained from PBMCs. The chain couples TRBV5-8 to TRBJ2-2, and TRBD1 may be the D gene, going by 6 matching bases. The nucleotide sequence is given as TGTGCCAGCAGCTTGGTGTGGGACACTTACACCGGGGAGCTGTTTTTT. It translates as CASSLVWDTYTGELFF. Beyond the CDR3, the reference TRBV5-8 and TRBJ2-2 genes provide the residues; the full variable domain reads: EAGVTQSPTHLIKTRGQQATLRCSPISGHTSVYWYQQALGLGLQFLLWYDEGEERNRGNFPPRFSGRQFPNYSSELNVNALELEDSALYLCASSLVWDTYTGELFFGEGSRLTVL.